A single sample gave rise to the 30 T cell receptor beta chains below, sequenced in a study of blood T cell repertoires in COVID-19. Some clones are missing from TCRdb's copy, which holds only in-frame ones; the method was immunoSEQ multiplex PCR. The sample consists of roughly 220,000 clones, roughly 84% of them appearing once. Material for sequencing was PBMCs or T cells enriched from blood (not recorded which). The receptors come from a middle-aged woman who had recovered from COVID-19.

This chain uses TRBV11-3 with TRBJ2-3; D not certain. The CDR3 has 15 amino acids. V was trimmed by 4 bases and J by 2 bases, leaving 13 bases between them. From germline, CDR1 is SGHNT and CDR2 YENEEA. The DNA for the CDR3 is TGTGCCAGCAGCTCCAGATCGTCTGACACAGATACGCAGTATTTT. Protein: CASSSRSSDTDTQYF. Full variable domain (outside the CDR3, taken from reference TRBV11-3 and TRBJ2-3): EAGVVQSPRYKIIEKKQPVAFWCNPISGHNTLYWYLQNLGQGPELLIRYENEEAVDDSQLPKDRFSAERLKGVDSTLKIQPAELGDSAVYLCASSSRSSDTDTQYFGPGTRLTVL.

The genes are TRBV19 and TRBJ2-3; a possible D gene is TRBD1 (5 bases). Trimming stripped 2 bases from V and 1 base from J, with 13 bases between. The germline V gene has CDR1 LNHDA and CDR2 SQIVND (reference sequence). This CDR3 is built from 16 residues. The CDR3 DNA follows: TGTGCCAGTAGTATACCCCAGGTAGGGGGCACAGATACGCAGTATTTT. Translating it yields CASSIPQVGGTDTQYF.

The V call is TRBV5-5, the J call TRBJ2-2; D call uncertain. CDR1 and CDR2 (germline): SGHKS, YYEKEE (reference sequence). V gave up 0 bases and J gave up 3 bases, with 9 bases separating them. This CDR3 is built from 15 residues. As DNA, the CDR3 is TGTGCCAGCAGCTTGGCGCAGGTCCACACCGGGGAGCTGTTTTTT. Residues: CASSLAQVHTGELFF.

J is TRBJ1-1 and V is TRBV12-3 or TRBV12-4; D not resolved. The CDR3 loop spans 13 amino acids. V lost 6 bases to trimming and J lost 0 bases, with 8 bases between them. DNA for the CDR3: TGTGCCAGCAGGGAGAATATGAACACTGAAGCTTTCTTT. Translated: CASRENMNTEAFF.

This chain joins TRBV9 and TRBJ2-1; weak D call: TRBD1 (5 bases). V dropped 0 bases and J dropped 9 bases, with 7 bases sitting between them. CDR3 length equals 12 residues. Germline V lookup: CDR1 SGDLS, CDR2 YYNGEE. In nucleotides, the CDR3 is TGTGCCAGCAGCGTAGGAAGGGGTGAGCAGTTCTTC. This encodes CASSVGRGEQFF.

The chain carries TRBV15 and TRBJ1-3, with D possibly being TRBD1 (6 bases). Between the trimmed V and J ends, which lost 1 base and 0 bases, there was a span of 16 bases. Looked up from germline, CDR1 is LNHNV and CDR2 is YYDKDF (reference sequence). The CDR3 contains 18 residues. CDR3 in amino acids: CATSRGGAGGGSGNTIYF. Here the CDR3 DNA reads TGTGCCACCAGCAGAGGGGGGGCGGGGGGAGGCTCTGGAAACACCATATATTTT.

This clone was detected a few times. This chain uses TRBV2 with TRBJ2-7; 11 nucleotides match TRBD2. CDR3 length: 17 residues. V lost 6 bases to trimming and J lost 3 bases; unmatched junction nucleotides: 13. Germline CDR1 and CDR2: SNHLY and FYNNEI. This CDR3 is CASRTSSTGTSGYEQYF. The CDR3 DNA reads as TGTGCCAGCAGAACATCATCGACAGGGACTAGCGGCTACGAGCAGTACTTC.

The chain joins TRBV19 to TRBJ2-4, with 7 bases identical to TRBD2. The CDR3 is made up of 16 amino acids. CDR1 and CDR2 from the germline V gene are LNHDA and SQIVND (reference sequence). V gave up 2 bases and J gave up 6 bases; unmatched junction bases: 10. The chain's CDR3 is CASSILPSGSLNIQYF. In nucleotides, the CDR3 is TGTGCCAGTAGTATATTGCCTAGCGGATCTCTAAACATTCAGTACTTC.

The sample holds one count of this clone. The rearrangement links TRBV3-1 (or the pseudogene TRBV3-2) to TRBJ2-5, with 7 nucleotides matching TRBD1. The CDR3 extends over 11 amino acids. The trim removed 4 bases at V and 13 bases at J, leaving 6 bases unmatched. Germline V gene sequence: CDR1 LGHDT, CDR2 YNNKEL (reference sequence). The CDR3 protein is CASSLTGARYF. The CDR3 nucleotides read TGTGCCAGCAGCCTTACAGGGGCTAGGTACTTC.

The chain links TRBV7-2 to TRBJ2-2; 8 nucleotides line up with TRBD1. Germline trimming cut 1 base from V and 1 base from J; bases unmatched to any gene: 2. Germline V gene data show CDR1 as SGHTA and CDR2 as FQGNSA. The CDR3 is made up of 16 amino acids. Here the CDR3 DNA reads TGTGCCAGCAGCTTAGGGACAGGGTGGAACACCGGGGAGCTGTTTTTT. Translated, it gives CASSLGTGWNTGELFF. Full variable domain (remainder filled in from reference TRBV7-2 and TRBJ2-2): GAGVSQSPSNKVTEKGKDVELRCDPISGHTALYWYRQSLGQGLEFLIYFQGNSAPDKSGLPSDRFSAERTGGSVSTLTIQRTQQEDSAVYLCASSLGTGWNTGELFFGEGSRLTVL.

The V call is TRBV7-2, the J call TRBJ1-4; possible D gene TRBD1, 6 bases. Trimming took 5 bases from V and 7 from J, leaving 17 bases between them. This CDR3 has 15 amino acids. Germline CDR1 SGHTA, CDR2 FQGNSA. The CDR3 loop is CASSLLSTGSEKLFF. The DNA for the CDR3 is TGTGCCAGCAGCCTATTGTCAACAGGGAGTGAAAAACTGTTTTTT.

In nucleotides, the CDR3 is TGTGCCAGCAGTGAAGGGCCAGGGGGAGCGGTCACAGATACGCAGTATTTT. Translation gives CASSEGPGGAVTDTQYF. This chain links TRBV2 with TRBJ2-3; TRBD1 matches at 7 bases. The CDR3 is made up of 17 amino acids. In germline, CDR1 is SNHLY, CDR2 FYNNEI. V was pared by 1 base and J by 2 bases, with 9 bases of the junction left unmatched.

This clone came up a few times. The V and J genes are TRBV24-1 and TRBJ1-2, with 11 bases lining up with TRBD1. The V gene end was trimmed by 4 bases and the J gene end by 6 bases; junction bases not matched to a gene: 12. The germline V gene has CDR1 KGHDR and CDR2 SFDVKD. This CDR3 is built from 17 residues. The CDR3 DNA reads as TGTGCCACCAGTGAGGGGACAGGGGGACTTATACTAGATGGCTACACCTTC. Translation: CATSEGTGGLILDGYTF.

This clone was counted only a few times. This rearrangement joins TRBV14 to TRBJ1-4; 9 bases line up with TRBD1. With 3 bases clipped from V and 6 bases from J, the junction kept 5 bases outside the gene matches. The CDR3 spans 15 residues. Looked up from germline, CDR1 is SGHDN and CDR2 is FVKESK. The CDR3 coding sequence is TGTGCCAGCAGCCAGAACAGGGGGCGGTATGAAAAACTGTTTTTT. This encodes CASSQNRGRYEKLFF. The full variable domain, in which reference TRBV14 and TRBJ1-4 provide the parts outside the CDR3, is EAGVTQFPSHSVIEKGQTVTLRCDPISGHDNLYWYRRVMGKEIKFLLHFVKESKQDESGMPNNRFLAERTGGTYSTLKVQPAELEDSGVYFCASSQNRGRYEKLFFGSGTQLSVL.

This clone showed up just a few times. The rearrangement links TRBV7-9 to TRBJ1-4; D call uncertain. From germline, CDR1 is SEHNR and CDR2 FQNEAQ (reference sequence). The CDR3 extends over 12 amino acids. V lost 8 bases and J 8 bases, leaving 12 bases between the germline ends. CDR3 coding DNA: TGTGCCAGCCGGCTAGGCAAAGAAAAACTGTTTTTT. The encoded protein is CASRLGKEKLFF.

The rearrangement joins TRBV10-3 to TRBJ1-2; TRBD1 agrees at 8 bases. J gave up 1 base and V 7 bases, and 2 bases lay outside the gene matches. Germline assignment: CDR1 ENHRY and CDR2 SYGVKD. This CDR3 is 13 amino acids long. The CDR3 DNA reads as TGTGCCATCACCAGGGGGCTTAACTATGGCTACACCTTC. It is translated as CAITRGLNYGYTF.

The chain recombines TRBV2 with TRBJ2-3; D is possibly TRBD2 (6 bases). Germline V gene lookup returns CDR1 SNHLY and CDR2 FYNNEI. The CDR3 sequence is 15 residues long. Trimming cost V 8 bases and J 8 bases, with 23 bases left between them. The CDR3 DNA reads TGTGCCAGCCAAGCGGGTAGACTGAAACGGGGTACGCAGTATTTT. Translation: CASQAGRLKRGTQYF. Supplemented by reference TRBV2 and TRBJ2-3, the full variable domain reads EPEVTQTPSHQVTQMGQEVILRCVPISNHLYFYWYRQILGQKVEFLVSFYNNEISEKSEIFDDQFSVERPDGSNFTLKIRSTKLEDSAMYFCASQAGRLKRGTQYFGPGTRLTVL.

DNA of the CDR3: TGCAGCGTTGATAGGGGCTACAATGAGCAGTTCTTC. This encodes CSVDRGYNEQFF. The chain has TRBV29-1 and TRBJ2-1, with D possibly TRBD1 on 5 matching bases. The ends were cut back, 3 bases at V and 3 bases at J, with 6 bases in the middle. Germline assignment: CDR1 SQVTM and CDR2 ANQGSEA. The CDR3 is 12 amino acids.

This clone was seen only once. The rearrangement joins TRBV7-6 to TRBJ2-3; D is unclear. The germline V and J ends were trimmed by 3 bases and 6 bases, with 13 bases remaining between them. This CDR3 region has 14 residues. CDR1 and CDR2 from the germline V gene are SGHVS and FNYEAQ. This CDR3 is CASSLRGAMDTQYF. DNA of the CDR3: TGTGCCAGCAGCTTGCGCGGAGCCATGGATACGCAGTATTTT.

V and J are TRBV6-1 and TRBJ2-5; perhaps TRBD1 as D (6 bases). This CDR3 is 13 amino acids long. CDR1 and CDR2 from the germline V gene are MNHNS and SASEGT. V was cut by 2 bases and J by 5 bases, with 9 bases left in between. DNA of the CDR3: TGTGCCAGCAGTGAAAGGGGGTGGGAGACCCAGTACTTC. As protein: CASSERGWETQYF.

Here the CDR3 DNA reads TGTGCCAGTAGTATGAGCGGGAGTTTGAATGAGCAGTTCTTC. It encodes CASSMSGSLNEQFF. V is TRBV19 and J is TRBJ2-1; 8 positions agree with TRBD2. Trimming took 3 bases from V and 7 from J; bases not matched to a gene: 5. Germline assignment: CDR1 LNHDA and CDR2 SQIVND (reference sequence). This CDR3 region has 14 residues.

This chain connects TRBV7-3 to TRBJ2-3; 9 nucleotides align to TRBD2. CDR1 is SGHTA and CDR2 is FQGTGA in the germline V gene. Trimming removed 5 bases from V and 4 bases from J; junction bases left unmatched: 7. The CDR3 covers 15 residues. CDR3 nucleotides: TGTGCCAGCAGCCCTATAGCGGGAGTGGCAGATACGCAGTATTTT. Encoded protein: CASSPIAGVADTQYF.

CDR3 residues: CASSSRSTATVHSTDTQYF. CDR3 bases: TGTGCCAGCTCATCGAGGTCTACGGCCACCGTACATAGCACAGATACGCAGTATTTT. V gene TRBV18 combines with J gene TRBJ2-3, with no clear D. The germline gives CDR1 KGHSH, CDR2 LQKENI. Trimming removed 5 bases from V and 0 bases from J, with 24 bases in between. The CDR3 runs 19 residues.

The chain is built from TRBV18 and TRBJ1-3; D might be TRBD1 (6 bases). The CDR3 covers 15 residues. The germline V gene encodes CDR1 KGHSH and CDR2 LQKENI. Deletions cut 6 bases from V and 0 bases from J, with 12 bases between. The CDR3 sequence: CASSQGHRSGNTIYF. The CDR3 nucleotides read TGTGCCAGCTCCCAGGGACACCGCTCTGGAAACACCATATATTTT.

V gene TRBV25-1 combines with J gene TRBJ2-1, with D maybe TRBD1 (6 bases). Per germline, CDR1 MGHDK and CDR2 SYGVNS. V was pared by 5 bases and J by 4 bases, with 12 bases between. This CDR3 is built from 14 residues. The CDR3 region has the DNA TGTGCCAGCAGTCCCAAGGGGGAGTACAATGAGCAGTTCTTC. Its protein is CASSPKGEYNEQFF. The variable domain in full, completed from reference TRBV25-1 and TRBJ2-1, reads EADIYQTPRYLVIGTGKKITLECSQTMGHDKMYWYQQDPGMELHLIHYSYGVNSTEKGDLSSESTVSRIRTEHFPLTLESARPSHTSQYLCASSPKGEYNEQFFGPGTRLTVL.

The chain is built from TRBV9 and TRBJ2-1, with 7 bases lining up with TRBD2. The CDR3 spans 14 residues. Germline V lookup: CDR1 SGDLS, CDR2 YYNGEE. V trimming: 7 bases; J trimming: 1 base; junction bases outside the gene matches: 5. This CDR3 is CASAPGGSYNEQFF. As DNA, the CDR3 is TGTGCCAGCGCCCCGGGGGGATCCTACAATGAGCAGTTCTTC.

The chain combines TRBV30 with TRBJ1-4; D is perhaps TRBD1 (5 bases). Trimming removed 1 base from V and 0 bases from J, with 6 bases in between. Germline CDR1 reads GTSNPN; CDR2 reads SVGIG (reference sequence). This CDR3 is 14 amino acids long. The DNA of the CDR3 is TGTGCCTGGAGTGCGACAGCAACTAATGAAAAACTGTTTTTT. Translated, it gives CAWSATATNEKLFF.

This clone was observed once. V usage is TRBV29-1 and J usage is TRBJ2-7, with TRBD2 as a possible D gene (6 bases). The CDR3 is 12 residues long. V was clipped by 5 bases and J by 4 bases, with 12 bases between them. Germline V gene sequence: CDR1 SQVTM, CDR2 ANQGSEA. The CDR3 DNA follows: TGCAGCGTTACGGGGGTCAATTACGAGCAGTACTTC. It yields the protein CSVTGVNYEQYF.

This clone appeared once. The V and J genes are TRBV6-5 and TRBJ2-6; tentatively, D is TRBD1 (6 bases). The germline gives CDR1 MNHEY, CDR2 SVGAGI. With 8 bases removed from V and 0 bases from J, the gap between germline ends came to 8 bases. The CDR3 is made up of 14 amino acids. This CDR3 reads CASGGNSGANVLTF. The CDR3 DNA is TGTGCCAGCGGGGGCAACTCTGGGGCCAACGTCCTGACTTTC.

CDR3 in amino acids: CASSPFPRGENIQYF. The CDR3 DNA follows: TGTGCCAGCAGTCCATTCCCTAGGGGCGAAAACATTCAGTACTTC. The chain links TRBV2 to TRBJ2-4, with a tentative D call TRBD1 (5 bases). V dropped 5 bases and J dropped 5 bases, with 16 bases sitting between them. The CDR3 is 15 residues long. Germline CDR1 SNHLY, CDR2 FYNNEI. Complete variable domain (other parts from reference TRBV2 and TRBJ2-4): EPEVTQTPSHQVTQMGQEVILRCVPISNHLYFYWYRQILGQKVEFLVSFYNNEISEKSEIFDDQFSVERPDGSNFTLKIRSTKLEDSAMYFCASSPFPRGENIQYFGAGTRLSVL.